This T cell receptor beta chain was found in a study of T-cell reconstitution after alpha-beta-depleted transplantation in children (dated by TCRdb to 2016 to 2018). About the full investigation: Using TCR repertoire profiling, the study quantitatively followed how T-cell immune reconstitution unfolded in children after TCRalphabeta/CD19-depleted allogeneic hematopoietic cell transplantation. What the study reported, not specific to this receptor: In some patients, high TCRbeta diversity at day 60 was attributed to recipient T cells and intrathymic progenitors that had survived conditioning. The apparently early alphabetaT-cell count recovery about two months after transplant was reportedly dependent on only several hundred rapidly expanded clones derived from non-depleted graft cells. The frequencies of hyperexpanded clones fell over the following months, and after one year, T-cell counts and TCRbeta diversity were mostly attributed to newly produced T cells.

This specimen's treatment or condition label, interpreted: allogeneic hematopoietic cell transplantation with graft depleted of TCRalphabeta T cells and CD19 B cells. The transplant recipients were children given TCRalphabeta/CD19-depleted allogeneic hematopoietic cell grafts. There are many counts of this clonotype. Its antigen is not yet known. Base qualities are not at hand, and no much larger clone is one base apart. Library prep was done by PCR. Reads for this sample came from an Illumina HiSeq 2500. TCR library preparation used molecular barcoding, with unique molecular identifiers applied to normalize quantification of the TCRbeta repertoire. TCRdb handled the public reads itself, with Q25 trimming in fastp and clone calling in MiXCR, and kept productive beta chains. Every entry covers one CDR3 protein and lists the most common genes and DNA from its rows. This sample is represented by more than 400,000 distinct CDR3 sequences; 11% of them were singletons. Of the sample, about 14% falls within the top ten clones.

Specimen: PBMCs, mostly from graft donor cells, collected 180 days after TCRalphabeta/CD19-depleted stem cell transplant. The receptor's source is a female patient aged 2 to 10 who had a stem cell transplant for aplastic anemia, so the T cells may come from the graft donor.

The DNA sequence is TGTGCCAGCAGTTTAGTGCTGGCCTTGAACACTGAAGCTTTCTTT. Its translation is CASSLVLALNTEAFF. The sequence joins TRBV28 to TRBJ1-1; there is no confident call for the D gene. From cysteine to phenylalanine, the CDR3 is 15 amino acids long. Only the CDR3 DNA is retained, 45 bases long and in frame from the first base. V is clipped by 2 bases and J by 0 bases, and the sequence between their germline boundaries is 10 bases long. CDR1 is given as MDHEN and CDR2 as SYDVKM, both from the germline V gene.